A selection of T cell receptor beta chains follows, all from one sample in a study of shared clonotypes between healthy human individuals. TCRdb's table, derived via immunoSEQ multiplex PCR, lists solely in-frame clones and lacks some. The sample lists more than 2 million clones; roughly 93% were seen once. Sequences were obtained from naive CD8+ T cells from PBMCs. These receptor sequences come from a man aged 18-30 years in good health. Some clones in this sample may be carry-over from other donors' samples. The CDR3 runs from the conserved cysteine through the conserved F or W. Each record gives: V gene, clone size, D gene, J gene, CDR3 protein, CDR3 DNA. D genes are given only for firm matches. Clone size is given for some rows only: seen once, a few or many times, or a class if the clone is expanded.

V: TRBV28
size: .
D: TRBD2
J: TRBJ2-3
CDR3: CASTSPLAGATDTQYF
DNA: TGTGCCAGCACCTCACCCCTAGCGGGAGCTACAGATACGCAGTATTTT

V: TRBV27
size: .
D: .
J: TRBJ1-1
CDR3: CASSLRGLNTEAFF
DNA: TGTGCCAGCAGTCTCAGGGGATTGAACACTGAAGCTTTCTTT

V: TRBV6-1
size: .
D: .
J: TRBJ2-7
CDR3: CASSESGAYEQYF
DNA: TGTGCCAGCAGTGAATCAGGAGCCTACGAGCAGTACTTC

V: TRBV14
size: .
D: .
J: TRBJ1-1
CDR3: CASSQFLWGTEAFF
DNA: TGTGCCAGCAGCCAATTCCTTTGGGGCACTGAAGCTTTCTTT

V: TRBV5-1
size: .
D: .
J: TRBJ1-4
CDR3: CASRPQWANEKLFF
DNA: TGCGCCAGCAGACCCCAATGGGCTAATGAAAAACTGTTTTTT

V: TRBV4-3
size: once
D: TRBD1
J: TRBJ1-4
CDR3: CASSQTYRQGDEKLFF
DNA: TGCGCCAGCAGCCAAACCTATCGGCAGGGGGACGAAAAACTGTTTTTT

V: TRBV30
size: .
D: .
J: TRBJ2-7
CDR3: CAWGKRGYEQYF
DNA: TGTGCCTGGGGTAAAAGGGGCTACGAGCAGTACTTC

V: TRBV28
size: .
D: .
J: TRBJ1-4
CDR3: CASTPSGEKLFF
DNA: TGTGCCAGCACCCCGAGCGGCGAAAAACTGTTTTTT

V: TRBV5-1
size: .
D: .
J: TRBJ2-3
CDR3: CASSSYIASTDTQYF
DNA: TGCGCCAGCAGTTCCTATATCGCTAGCACAGATACGCAGTATTTT

V: TRBV7-9
size: once
D: .
J: TRBJ2-7
CDR3: CASSSLGADAYEQYF
DNA: TGTGCCAGCAGCTCCCTGGGGGCAGACGCCTATGAGCAGTACTTC

V: TRBV4-1
size: .
D: TRBD1
J: TRBJ2-7
CDR3: CASSQEGGTGFYEQYF
DNA: TGCGCCAGCAGCCAAGAGGGCGGGACAGGGTTCTACGAGCAGTACTTC

V: TRBV6-6
size: .
D: .
J: TRBJ2-2
CDR3: CASSYSSTGELFF
DNA: TGTGCCAGCAGTTACTCGAGTACCGGGGAGCTGTTTTTT

V: TRBV6-5
size: once
D: .
J: TRBJ2-3
CDR3: CASRDRWDADTQYF
DNA: TGTGCCAGCAGGGACCGCTGGGATGCAGATACGCAGTATTTT

V: TRBV19
size: .
D: .
J: TRBJ2-1
CDR3: CASIGRDYYNEQFF
DNA: TGTGCCAGTATCGGGCGGGATTACTACAATGAGCAGTTCTTC

V: TRBV18
size: .
D: TRBD1
J: TRBJ2-7
CDR3: CASSPWDSPYEQYF
DNA: TGTGCCAGCTCACCCTGGGACAGCCCCTACGAGCAGTACTTC

V: TRBV9
size: .
D: TRBD1
J: TRBJ2-3
CDR3: CASGGTGGAYTQYF
DNA: TGTGCCAGCGGCGGGACAGGGGGCGCATATACGCAGTATTTT

V: TRBV14
size: .
D: TRBD2
J: TRBJ2-3
CDR3: CASSQRRGAGPIQDTQYF
DNA: TGTGCCAGCAGCCAACGGCGGGGGGCAGGGCCAATCCAAGATACGCAGTATTTT

V: TRBV2
size: .
D: .
J: TRBJ2-1
CDR3: CASSGIPRTLNEQFF
DNA: TGTGCCAGCAGTGGGATTCCCCGTACACTCAATGAGCAGTTCTTC

V: TRBV10-3
size: .
D: .
J: TRBJ2-7
CDR3: CAISEYGNYEQYF
DNA: TGTGCCATCAGTGAGTATGGGAACTACGAGCAGTACTTC

V: TRBV10-1
size: .
D: .
J: TRBJ2-3
CDR3: CASSELRWGTQYF
DNA: TGCGCCAGCAGTGAGTTACGTTGGGGTACGCAGTATTTT

V: TRBV2
size: .
D: .
J: TRBJ1-2
CDR3: CATLTRGRYTF
DNA: TGTGCCACCCTAACCCGGGGTCGCTACACCTTC

V: TRBV5-4
size: .
D: .
J: TRBJ1-1
CDR3: CASSPFGAKNTEAFF
DNA: TGTGCCAGCAGCCCCTTTGGGGCCAAGAACACTGAAGCTTTCTTT

V: TRBV27
size: once
D: .
J: TRBJ2-7
CDR3: CASSSGKDNEQYF
DNA: TGTGCCAGCAGTTCAGGGAAGGATAACGAGCAGTACTTC

V: TRBV15
size: .
D: TRBD1
J: TRBJ2-7
CDR3: CATRGTGSSYEQYF
DNA: TGTGCCACCAGAGGGACAGGGAGCTCCTACGAGCAGTACTTC

V: TRBV19
size: .
D: TRBD2
J: TRBJ2-1
CDR3: CASSTSAGVHEQFF
DNA: TGTGCCAGTAGTACATCAGCGGGAGTCCATGAGCAGTTCTTC

V: TRBV5-4
size: .
D: .
J: TRBJ2-7
CDR3: CASSLEGSPYEQYF
DNA: TGTGCCAGCAGCTTGGAGGGGTCCCCCTACGAGCAGTACTTC

V: TRBV27
size: .
D: .
J: TRBJ2-7
CDR3: CASTAIGHPEQYF
DNA: TGTGCCAGCACCGCAATAGGGCACCCCGAGCAGTACTTC

V: TRBV27
size: .
D: .
J: TRBJ2-6
CDR3: CAHGSSGANVLTF
DNA: TGTGCACACGGGAGCTCTGGGGCCAACGTCCTGACTTTC

V: TRBV6-5
size: .
D: .
J: TRBJ1-4
CDR3: CASSYGQYPQKLFF
DNA: TGTGCCAGCAGTTACGGGCAGTATCCTCAAAAACTGTTTTTT

V: TRBV7-9
size: once
D: .
J: TRBJ2-7
CDR3: CASSSDLYEQYF
DNA: TGTGCCAGCAGCTCCGACCTCTACGAGCAGTACTTC

V: TRBV6-1
size: .
D: .
J: TRBJ2-7
CDR3: CASSETILTGLSYEQYF
DNA: TGTGCCAGCAGTGAAACAATCCTGACAGGTTTATCCTACGAGCAGTACTTC

V: TRBV10-3
size: .
D: .
J: TRBJ1-3
CDR3: CAISESGGSGNTIYF
DNA: TGTGCCATCAGTGAGTCGGGCGGCTCTGGAAACACCATATATTTT

V: TRBV5-4
size: .
D: .
J: TRBJ2-1
CDR3: CASSSLDLENEQFF
DNA: TGTGCCAGCAGCTCCCTAGACCTGGAGAATGAGCAGTTCTTC

V: TRBV7-9
size: .
D: TRBD2
J: TRBJ2-1
CDR3: CASRGTRKDYEQFF
DNA: TGTGCCAGCAGGGGGACTAGAAAGGACTATGAGCAGTTCTTC

V: TRBV4-3
size: .
D: .
J: TRBJ2-1
CDR3: CASSQDSGTGNNEQFF
DNA: TGCGCCAGCAGCCAAGATAGCGGGACAGGTAACAATGAGCAGTTCTTC

V: TRBV29-1
size: .
D: .
J: TRBJ1-2
CDR3: CSVEGGGSYGYTF
DNA: TGCAGCGTTGAAGGTGGGGGCAGCTATGGCTACACCTTC

V: TRBV7-8
size: .
D: TRBD2
J: TRBJ2-1
CDR3: CASSLSSGRVNEQFF
DNA: TGTGCCAGCAGCTTATCTAGCGGGAGGGTAAATGAGCAGTTCTTC

V: TRBV7-2
size: .
D: .
J: TRBJ2-1
CDR3: CASKGYNEQFF
DNA: TGTGCCAGCAAGGGTTACAATGAGCAGTTCTTC

V: TRBV27
size: .
D: .
J: TRBJ2-7
CDR3: CASSLFSLAHEQYF
DNA: TGTGCCAGCAGTTTGTTCTCACTAGCCCACGAGCAGTACTTC

V: TRBV2
size: .
D: TRBD2
J: TRBJ2-2
CDR3: CASIAGRTGELFF
DNA: TGTGCCAGCATAGCGGGAAGGACCGGGGAGCTGTTTTTT

V: TRBV6-1
size: .
D: .
J: TRBJ2-7
CDR3: CASSEFGVEQYF
DNA: TGTGCCAGCAGTGAATTTGGGGTCGAGCAGTACTTC

V: TRBV27
size: .
D: .
J: TRBJ2-7
CDR3: CASSLQGTYEQYF
DNA: TGTGCCAGCAGTCTACAGGGGACTTACGAGCAGTACTTC

V: TRBV4-2
size: .
D: .
J: TRBJ1-5
CDR3: CASSLVGGGVQPQHF
DNA: TGTGCCAGCAGCCTTGTAGGTGGGGGGGTGCAGCCCCAGCATTTT

V: TRBV9
size: once
D: .
J: TRBJ2-7
CDR3: CASSAPSDEQYF
DNA: TGTGCCAGCAGCGCTCCATCAGATGAGCAGTACTTC

V: TRBV6-1
size: .
D: .
J: TRBJ2-3
CDR3: CASSEAWGGSTDTQYF
DNA: TGTGCCAGCAGTGAAGCATGGGGGGGCAGCACAGATACGCAGTATTTT

V: TRBV11-3
size: .
D: TRBD2
J: TRBJ2-1
CDR3: CASSLGLFSSGRANEQFF
DNA: TGTGCCAGCAGCTTAGGACTTTTTTCTAGCGGGAGGGCCAATGAGCAGTTCTTC

V: TRBV19
size: once
D: TRBD2
J: TRBJ2-7
CDR3: CASSTRPSGSYEQYF
DNA: TGTGCCAGTAGTACCCGCCCTAGCGGGAGCTACGAGCAGTACTTC

V: TRBV5-5
size: once
D: .
J: TRBJ2-7
CDR3: CASSLRSGGYEQYF
DNA: TGTGCCAGCAGCTTGAGATCTGGGGGCTACGAGCAGTACTTC

V: TRBV4-1
size: .
D: TRBD1
J: TRBJ1-2
CDR3: CASSQDGTGGSYGYTF
DNA: TGCGCCAGCAGCCAAGATGGGACAGGGGGCAGCTATGGCTACACCTTC

V: TRBV27
size: few
D: .
J: TRBJ1-1
CDR3: CASSLSASTEAFF
DNA: TGTGCCAGCAGTTTATCCGCTTCCACTGAAGCTTTCTTT

V: TRBV7-9
size: .
D: TRBD1
J: TRBJ2-5
CDR3: CASSSTGTGYGTQYF
DNA: TGTGCCAGCAGCTCAACCGGGACAGGGTACGGGACCCAGTACTTC

V: TRBV27
size: .
D: .
J: TRBJ1-1
CDR3: CASSLSFSLNGAVNTEAFF
DNA: TGTGCCAGCAGTTTATCGTTTTCCTTGAATGGGGCCGTGAACACTGAAGCTTTCTTT

V: TRBV5-8
size: once
D: .
J: TRBJ1-1
CDR3: CASSPITNTEAFF
DNA: TGTGCCAGCAGCCCGATTACTAACACTGAAGCTTTCTTT

V: TRBV28
size: .
D: TRBD1
J: TRBJ2-2
CDR3: CASRSQGQGYTGELFF
DNA: TGTGCCAGCAGATCTCAAGGACAGGGCTACACCGGGGAGCTGTTTTTT

V: TRBV5-5
size: .
D: .
J: TRBJ1-2
CDR3: CASSLGRATTWGYTF
DNA: TGTGCCAGCAGCTTGGGAAGGGCGACCACTTGGGGCTACACCTTC